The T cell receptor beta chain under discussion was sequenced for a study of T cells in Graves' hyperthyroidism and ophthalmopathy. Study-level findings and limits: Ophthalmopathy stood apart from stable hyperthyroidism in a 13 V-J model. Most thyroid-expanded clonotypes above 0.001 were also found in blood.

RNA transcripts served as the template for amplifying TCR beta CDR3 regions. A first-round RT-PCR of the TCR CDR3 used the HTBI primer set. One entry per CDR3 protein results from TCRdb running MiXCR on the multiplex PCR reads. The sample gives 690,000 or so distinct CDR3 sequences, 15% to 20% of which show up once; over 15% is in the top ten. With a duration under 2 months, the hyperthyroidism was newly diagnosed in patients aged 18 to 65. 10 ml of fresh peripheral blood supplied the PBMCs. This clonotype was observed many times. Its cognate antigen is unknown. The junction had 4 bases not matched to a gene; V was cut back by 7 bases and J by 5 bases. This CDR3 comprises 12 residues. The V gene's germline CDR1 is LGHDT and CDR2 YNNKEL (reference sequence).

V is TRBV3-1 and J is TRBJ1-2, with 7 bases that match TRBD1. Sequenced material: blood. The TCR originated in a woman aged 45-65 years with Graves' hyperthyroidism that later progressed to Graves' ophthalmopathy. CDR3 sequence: CASNTGEYGYTF. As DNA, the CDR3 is TGTGCCAGCAACACAGGGGAGTATGGCTACACCTTC.